Listed here are 18 T cell receptor beta chains from one sample, sequenced in a study of Ad26.COV2.S vaccination and SARS-CoV-2 variants. The treatment: 15 to 20 received Ad26.COV2.S at low or high dose, single or two shots; about 5 received placebo; per-sample allocation not given. Collection of samples fell on day 63 after the first vaccine or placebo injection. The data were produced by immunoSEQ multiplex PCR, yet TCRdb's version contains in-frame clones alone and is incomplete. This table holds roughly 300,000 clones, around 89% found once. The material was peripheral blood, obtained in a trial of Ad26.COV2.S vaccine versus placebo. The source of these receptors is a person between 18 and 59 years old who received the Ad26.COV2.S COVID-19 vaccine or a placebo.

This clone was seen just once. The chain links TRBV12-3 or TRBV12-4 to TRBJ1-2; D is undetermined. V dropped 4 bases and J dropped 7 bases, with 10 bases sitting between them. The CDR3 totals 12 residues. CDR3 sequence reads: CASSWTEGGYTF. CDR3 bases: TGTGCCAGCAGTTGGACCGAGGGTGGCTACACCTTC.

CDR3 sequence reads: CASSMTSGGRDEQFF. DNA for the CDR3: TGTGCCAGCAGCATGACTAGCGGGGGGCGTGATGAGCAGTTCTTC. This chain uses TRBV9 with TRBJ2-1; 13 bases fit TRBD2. The CDR3 runs 15 residues. Germline CDR1 SGDLS, CDR2 YYNGEE. V lost 4 bases, J lost 8 bases, and 6 bases stayed unmatched. Full variable domain (remainder filled in from reference TRBV9 and TRBJ2-1): DSGVTQTPKHLITATGQRVTLRCSPRSGDLSVYWYQQSLDQGLQFLIQYYNGEERAKGNILERFSAQQFPDLHSELNLSSLELGDSALYFCASSMTSGGRDEQFFGPGTRLTVL.

The chain combines TRBV9 with TRBJ2-2, with 9 bases fitting TRBD2. This CDR3 is 16 amino acids long. Germline assignment: CDR1 SGDLS and CDR2 YYNGEE. V trimming: 4 bases; J trimming: 1 base; junction bases outside the gene matches: 5. The CDR3 loop reads CASSKLAGGNTGELFF. The CDR3 DNA is TGTGCCAGCAGCAAACTAGCGGGTGGGAACACCGGGGAGCTGTTTTTT.

The chain couples TRBV5-1 to TRBJ2-5; weak D call: TRBD2 (6 bases). The CDR3 totals 15 residues. Germline CDR1 and CDR2: SGHRS and YFSETQ. V lost 6 bases and J 2 bases, leaving 17 bases between the germline ends. The CDR3 sequence is CASKSSGGRQETQYF. CDR3 bases: TGCGCCAGCAAAAGTTCTGGAGGGAGACAAGAGACCCAGTACTTC.

The chain carries TRBV5-1 and TRBJ1-6, with no clear D. CDR3 size: 15 residues. Trimming cost V 0 bases and J 6 bases, with 10 bases left between them. Germline assignment: CDR1 SGHRS and CDR2 YFSETQ. In DNA form, the CDR3 reads TGCGCCAGCAGCTTGGGGCCAGGACCTAATTCACCCCTCCACTTT. Translated: CASSLGPGPNSPLHF.

The J gene is TRBJ1-4, the V gene TRBV7-3; TRBD1 is a possible D gene (6 bases). The germline V gene has CDR1 SGHTA and CDR2 FQGTGA. The length of the CDR3 is 16 residues. V shed 1 base and J shed 4 bases, with 13 bases lying between them. The chain's CDR3 is CASSLRRGSGNEKLFF. The CDR3 DNA follows: TGTGCCAGCAGCTTAAGGAGGGGGTCCGGTAATGAAAAACTGTTTTTT. The full variable domain, its missing parts supplied by reference TRBV7-3 and TRBJ1-4, is GAGVSQTPSNKVTEKGKYVELRCDPISGHTALYWYRQSLGQGPEFLIYFQGTGAADDSGLPNDRFFAVRPEGSVSTLKIQRTERGDSAVYLCASSLRRGSGNEKLFFGSGTQLSVL.

The CDR3 region is CASSPEGNTEAFF. CDR3 in DNA: TGTGCCAGCAGCCCCGAGGGGAACACTGAAGCTTTCTTT. This chain uses TRBV5-4 with TRBJ1-1, with D unclear. V shed 4 bases and J shed 1 base, with 8 bases lying between them. The CDR3 spans 13 residues. Germline CDR1 SGHNT, CDR2 YYREEE (reference sequence).

This clone was found a few times. The J gene is TRBJ1-5, the V gene TRBV27; no reliable D call. Germline lookup yields CDR1 MNHEY and CDR2 SMNVEV (reference sequence). The CDR3 has 15 residues. Trimming took 6 bases from V and 5 from J, leaving 17 bases between them. CDR3 amino acids: CASSQSSGWHQPQHF. CDR3 in DNA: TGTGCCAGCAGCCAATCATCGGGGTGGCATCAGCCCCAGCATTTT.

V is TRBV19 and J is TRBJ2-1; D gene unclear. Trimming shortened V by 5 bases and J by 10 bases, and 9 bases separated the two germline ends. Germline CDR1 is LNHDA and CDR2 is SQIVND (reference sequence). There are 11 residues in the CDR3. The CDR3 region is CASSGFPEQFF. The CDR3 region has the DNA TGTGCCAGTAGTGGTTTCCCCGAGCAGTTCTTC.

This chain joins TRBV19 and TRBJ2-7; 7 bases are a match to TRBD2. The CDR3 sequence is 13 residues long. CDR1 is LNHDA and CDR2 is SQIVND in the germline V gene (reference sequence). V shed 8 bases and J 3 bases; nucleotides not matched to a gene: 7. The CDR3 loop reads CASAIRDYYEQYF. DNA of the CDR3: TGTGCCAGTGCGATACGGGACTACTACGAGCAGTACTTC. Drawing the rest from reference TRBV19 and TRBJ2-7, the complete variable domain is DGGITQSPKYLFRKEGQNVTLSCEQNLNHDAMYWYRQDPGQGLRLIYYSQIVNDFQKGDIAEGYSVSREKKESFPLTVTSAQKNPTAFYLCASAIRDYYEQYFGPGTRLTVT.

V usage is TRBV4-2 and J usage is TRBJ1-5; D is unclear. The germline V and J ends were trimmed by 3 bases and 1 base, with 10 bases remaining between them. The CDR3 is 15 residues long. Germline V gives CDR1 LGHNA, CDR2 YNFKEQ. This chain's CDR3 is CASSQSRSSNQPQHF. The CDR3 coding sequence is TGTGCCAGCAGCCAGTCACGCTCGAGCAATCAGCCCCAGCATTTT.

The V gene is TRBV7-2, the J gene TRBJ2-5; the match to TRBD1 covers 7 bases. Per the germline V gene, CDR1 is SGHTA and CDR2 is FQGNSA. V was pared by 1 base and J by 3 bases, with 2 bases of the junction left unmatched. CDR3 length: 14 residues. The CDR3 protein is CASSLDRGKETQYF. The CDR3 nucleotides are TGTGCCAGCAGCTTAGACAGGGGAAAAGAGACCCAGTACTTC.

This sequence joins TRBV29-1 and TRBJ2-7; D possibly corresponds to TRBD1 (6 bases). CDR3 length: 11 amino acids. The germline V and J ends were trimmed by 7 bases and 2 bases, with 9 bases remaining between them. The germline gives CDR1 SQVTM, CDR2 ANQGSEA. The CDR3 coding sequence is TGCAGCGCGGACAGTACCTACGAGCAGTACTTC. This gives the protein CSADSTYEQYF.

This chain links TRBV4-3 with TRBJ1-6; 7 bases line up with TRBD1. Germline trimming cut 0 bases from V and 4 bases from J; bases unmatched to any gene: 0. Germline loops: CDR1 LGHNA, CDR2 YSLEER. The CDR3 length is 15 residues. The CDR3 DNA is TGCGCCAGCAGCCAAGAGGGACAGTATAATTCACCCCTCCACTTT. Translated: CASSQEGQYNSPLHF.

This rearrangement joins TRBV30 to TRBJ1-2; TRBD1 aligns across 7 bases. The ends lost 8 bases at V and 4 bases at J; junction bases unmatched: 10. Germline CDR1 and CDR2: GTSNPN and SVGIG (reference sequence). CDR3 length: 13 residues. For the CDR3, the DNA is TGTGCCCTTGAGAGGCCAGGGGGCTATGGCTACACCTTC. The encoded protein is CALERPGGYGYTF.

This rearrangement joins TRBV7-8 to TRBJ2-1, with D perhaps given as TRBD1 or TRBD2 (5 bases each). The V end lost 7 bases, the J end lost 0 bases, and 19 bases lay between the germline ends. The CDR3 is made up of 17 amino acids. CDR1 is SGHVS, CDR2 FQNEAQ, per germline. The CDR3 sequence: CASTPRGRGSSYNEQFF. The CDR3 region has the DNA TGTGCCAGCACCCCACGGGGACGGGGCAGCTCCTACAATGAGCAGTTCTTC.

The chain carries TRBV5-1 and TRBJ1-1; D may be TRBD1 (5 bases). Trimming shortened V by 4 bases and J by 4 bases, and 11 bases separated the two germline ends. The CDR3 contains 13 residues. The V gene's germline CDR1 is SGHRS and CDR2 YFSETQ. The CDR3 loop reads CASSVGGGTEAFF. The CDR3, as DNA: TGCGCCAGCAGCGTGGGTGGGGGCACTGAAGCTTTCTTT.

The V call is TRBV5-1, the J call TRBJ2-2; 11 positions agree with TRBD1. From germline, CDR1 is SGHRS and CDR2 YFSETQ. The CDR3 consists of 16 residues. V shed 2 bases and J 5 bases; nucleotides not matched to a gene: 5. In DNA form, the CDR3 reads TGCGCCAGCAGCTTTACCGGGACAGGGGGGACCGGGGAGCTGTTTTTT. This translates into CASSFTGTGGTGELFF.